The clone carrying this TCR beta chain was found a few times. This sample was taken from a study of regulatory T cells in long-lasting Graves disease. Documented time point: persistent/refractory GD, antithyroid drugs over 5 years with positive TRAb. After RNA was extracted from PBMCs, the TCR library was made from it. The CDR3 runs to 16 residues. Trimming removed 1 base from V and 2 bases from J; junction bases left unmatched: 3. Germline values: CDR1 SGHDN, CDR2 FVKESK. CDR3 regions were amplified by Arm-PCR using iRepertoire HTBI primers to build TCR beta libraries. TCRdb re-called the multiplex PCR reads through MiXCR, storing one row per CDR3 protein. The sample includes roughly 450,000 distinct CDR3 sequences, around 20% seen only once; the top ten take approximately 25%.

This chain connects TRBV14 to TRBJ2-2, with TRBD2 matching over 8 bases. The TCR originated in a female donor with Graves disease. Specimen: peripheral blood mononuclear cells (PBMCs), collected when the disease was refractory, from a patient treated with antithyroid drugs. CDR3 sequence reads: CASSQVGRANTGELFF. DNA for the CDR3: TGTGCCAGCAGCCAAGTCGGGAGGGCCAACACCGGGGAGCTGTTTTTT. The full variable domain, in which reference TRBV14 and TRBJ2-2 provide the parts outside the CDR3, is EAGVTQFPSHSVIEKGQTVTLRCDPISGHDNLYWYRRVMGKEIKFLLHFVKESKQDESGMPNNRFLAERTGGTYSTLKVQPAELEDSGVYFCASSQVGRANTGELFFGEGSRLTVL.